This passage covers 21 T cell receptor beta chains from one sample sequenced in a study of blood T cell repertoires in COVID-19. Libraries were prepared by immunoSEQ multiplex PCR; TCRdb keeps only in-frame clonotypes and omits some of them. The sample yields roughly 140,000 clones, 88% seen once. The sample taken for sequencing was peripheral blood. The receptors shown here come from a man between 65 and 80 years old with acute or convalescent COVID-19.

The V and J genes are TRBV6-5 and TRBJ2-7; D is perhaps TRBD1 (5 bases). The CDR3 is made up of 14 amino acids. V gave up 6 bases and J gave up 6 bases, with 18 bases separating them. Per the germline V gene, CDR1 is MNHEY and CDR2 is SVGAGI. Here the CDR3 DNA reads TGTGCCAGCAGCCAAGGACAACGGAGTGGCGAGCAGTACTTC. Amino acid sequence: CASSQGQRSGEQYF.

The chain is built from TRBV11-3 and TRBJ2-7; 7 bases line up with TRBD2. Losses at the gene ends were 3 bases for V and 3 bases for J; bases not matched to a gene: 5. Per the germline V gene, CDR1 is SGHNT and CDR2 is YENEEA. The CDR3 has 14 amino acids. CDR3 sequence (DNA): TGTGCCAGCAGCTTCGCGGGGGAGAACTACGAGCAGTACTTC. It yields the protein CASSFAGENYEQYF.

This sequence joins TRBV10-2 and TRBJ1-1, with D tentatively TRBD1 (6 bases). The CDR3 covers 13 residues. Trimming cost V 5 bases and J 5 bases, with 12 bases left between them. Germline assignment: CDR1 WSHSY and CDR2 SAAADI. The CDR3: CASSQGSRTEAFF. CDR3 nucleotide sequence: TGCGCCAGCAGTCAGGGGAGTCGGACTGAAGCTTTCTTT.

V is TRBV9 and J is TRBJ2-5; unclear D gene. Trimming shortened V by 0 bases and J by 2 bases, and 11 bases separated the two germline ends. This CDR3 comprises 15 residues. Germline CDR1 reads SGDLS; CDR2 reads YYNGEE. The CDR3 nucleotides read TGTGCCAGCAGCGTAGTGGTTGGGCGACAAGAGACCCAGTACTTC. Amino acids: CASSVVVGRQETQYF.

The rearrangement joins TRBV30 to TRBJ2-4; D gene uncertain. The V end was cut by 0 bases, the J end by 0 bases, with 9 bases between. The CDR3 length is 15 residues. CDR1 and CDR2 (germline): GTSNPN, SVGIG (reference sequence). As DNA, the CDR3 is TGTGCCTGGAGTGTAGGCGGCGGAGCCAAAAACATTCAGTACTTC. It yields the protein CAWSVGGGAKNIQYF. Combining the CDR3 with reference TRBV30 and TRBJ2-4 gives the whole variable domain SQTIHQWPATLVQPVGSPLSLECTVEGTSNPNLYWYRQAAGRGLQLLFYSVGIGQISSEVPQNLSASRPQDRQFILSSKKLLLSDSGFYLCAWSVGGGAKNIQYFGAGTRLSVL.

The chain combines TRBV10-2 with TRBJ2-2, with 10 bases identical to TRBD1. This CDR3 is built from 14 residues. V was pared by 11 bases and J by 4 bases, with 7 bases of the junction left unmatched. The germline gives CDR1 WSHSY, CDR2 SAAADI. CDR3 DNA: TGCGCCGGGCTTCGACAGGGGGCCACCGGGGAGCTGTTTTTT. Protein product: CAGLRQGATGELFF.

The rearrangement uses TRBV3-1 (or the pseudogene TRBV3-2) and TRBJ1-2; D possibly corresponds to TRBD1 (5 bases). Germline V lookup: CDR1 LGHDT, CDR2 YNNKEL (reference sequence). This CDR3 comprises 14 residues. Trimming removed 8 bases from V and 7 bases from J, with 20 bases in between. CDR3 protein: CASGIWGVQGGYTF. The CDR3 DNA is TGTGCCAGCGGAATATGGGGGGTCCAAGGTGGCTACACCTTC.

The V and J genes are TRBV5-1 and TRBJ2-7; perhaps TRBD1 as D (6 bases). V lost 4 bases and J lost 0, with 14 bases in between. Germline V gives CDR1 SGHRS, CDR2 YFSETQ. This CDR3 contains 15 residues. The CDR3 region has the DNA TGCGCCAGCAGCAAGGGACAAATCAGCTCCTACGAGCAGTACTTC. Its protein is CASSKGQISSYEQYF.

This rearrangement joins TRBV19 to TRBJ2-1; tentatively, D is TRBD1 (5 bases). Between the trimmed V and J ends, which lost 2 bases and 5 bases, there was a span of 7 bases. The CDR3 runs to 13 residues. Germline assignment: CDR1 LNHDA and CDR2 SQIVND (reference sequence). CDR3 amino acids: CASSISDNNEQFF. The CDR3 DNA follows: TGTGCCAGTAGTATATCGGACAACAATGAGCAGTTCTTC.

The CDR3 spells CASSEAGGAGELFF. CDR3 coding DNA: TGTGCCAGCAGTGAGGCGGGGGGCGCCGGGGAGCTGTTTTTT. The V call is TRBV6-1, the J call TRBJ2-2; 8 nucleotides agree with TRBD2. J gave up 6 bases and V 3 bases, and 3 bases lay outside the gene matches. The CDR3 extends over 14 amino acids. Germline V gene lookup returns CDR1 MNHNS and CDR2 SASEGT.

This CDR3 reads CASSWTGTGGNGYTF. The CDR3 nucleotides read TGTGCCAGCAGCTGGACCGGGACAGGGGGAAATGGCTACACCTTC. The chain uses TRBV7-9 and TRBJ1-2; 11 nucleotides align to TRBD1. This CDR3 comprises 15 residues. The junction had 7 bases not matched to a gene; V was cut back by 4 bases and J by 6 bases. Germline lookup yields CDR1 SEHNR and CDR2 FQNEAQ (reference sequence).

The chain combines TRBV2 with TRBJ1-5; 7 bases match TRBD1. The CDR3 is 15 amino acids. V lost 1 base, J lost 1 base, and 1 base stayed unmatched. Looked up from germline, CDR1 is SNHLY and CDR2 is FYNNEI. The CDR3 reads CASSEDRGSNQPQHF. In nucleotides, the CDR3 is TGTGCCAGCAGTGAAGACAGGGGAAGCAATCAGCCCCAGCATTTT.

This chain links TRBV7-2 with TRBJ1-6, with D possibly TRBD1 on 5 matching bases. The CDR3 has 15 amino acids. With 1 base removed from V and 10 bases from J, the gap between germline ends came to 14 bases. Per the germline V gene, CDR1 is SGHTA and CDR2 is FQGNSA. CDR3: CASSLDYRPNSPLHF. CDR3 DNA sequence: TGTGCCAGCAGCTTAGATTACAGGCCAAACTCACCCCTCCACTTT.

V usage is TRBV30 and J usage is TRBJ2-7, with 9 bases that match TRBD2. The CDR3 consists of 16 residues. J gave up 5 bases and V 2 bases, and 13 bases lay outside the gene matches. Germline V CDR1 and CDR2: GTSNPN, SVGIG (reference sequence). CDR3 DNA: TGTGCCTGGAGTCCCCTCGGCGGTAGCGGGAGAAACGAGCAGTACTTC. Protein product: CAWSPLGGSGRNEQYF.

The gene calls are TRBV10-3 and TRBJ2-3; D call uncertain. The CDR3 totals 13 residues. V lost 4 bases to trimming and J lost 0 bases, with 5 bases between them. Germline V gene lookup returns CDR1 ENHRY and CDR2 SYGVKD. The CDR3 coding sequence is TGTGCCATCAGTGTGGGCAGCACAGATACGCAGTATTTT. Its protein is CAISVGSTDTQYF.

This sequence joins TRBV7-9 and TRBJ1-5; 7 bases are shared with TRBD1. The CDR3 covers 16 residues. The germline V gene has CDR1 SEHNR and CDR2 FQNEAQ (reference sequence). Losses at the gene ends were 4 bases for V and 9 bases for J; bases not matched to a gene: 15. The CDR3 region is CASSSETGARGWPQHF. DNA of the CDR3: TGTGCCAGCAGCTCAGAAACAGGGGCTCGGGGGTGGCCCCAGCATTTT.

V gene TRBV7-9 combines with J gene TRBJ2-7; D possibly corresponds to TRBD1 (5 bases). CDR3 length equals 13 residues. Per the germline V gene, CDR1 is SEHNR and CDR2 is FQNEAQ (reference sequence). V lost 3 bases and J 2 bases, leaving 8 bases between the germline ends. CDR3 sequence reads: CASSLDKTYEQYF. Here the CDR3 DNA reads TGTGCCAGCAGCTTGGACAAGACCTACGAGCAGTACTTC.

This clone was detected only once. The J gene is TRBJ1-1, the V gene TRBV6-5; tentatively, D is TRBD1 (5 bases). The ends were cut back, 0 bases at V and 2 bases at J, with 7 bases in the middle. This CDR3 has 14 amino acids. CDR1 and CDR2 from the germline V gene are MNHEY and SVGAGI. CDR3 amino acids: CASSYSQANTEAFF. DNA of the CDR3: TGTGCCAGCAGTTACTCACAGGCCAACACTGAAGCTTTCTTT.

The J gene is TRBJ1-5, the V gene TRBV5-1; no firm D call. V was pared by 0 bases and J by 2 bases, with 9 bases between. The CDR3 is 15 residues long. Germline CDR1 is SGHRS and CDR2 is YFSETQ. In nucleotides, the CDR3 is TGCGCCAGCAGCTTGGAAGGGAGGGGCAATCAGCCCCAGCATTTT. The encoded protein is CASSLEGRGNQPQHF.

The chain joins TRBV5-1 to TRBJ2-2, with D possibly being TRBD1 (6 bases). Trimming removed 0 bases at V and 4 bases at J, with 13 bases between. The germline CDR1 and CDR2 sequences are SGHRS and YFSETQ. This CDR3 has 16 amino acids. DNA for the CDR3: TGCGCCAGCAGCTTGGTGATGGGGGCGCCCACCGGGGAGCTGTTTTTT. It encodes CASSLVMGAPTGELFF.

The CDR3 protein is CASSPSTGVTGELFF. The CDR3 DNA reads TGTGCCAGCAGCCCTTCGACAGGGGTCACCGGGGAGCTGTTTTTT. This chain links TRBV6-6 with TRBJ2-2, with 8 bases fitting TRBD1. The germline CDR1 and CDR2 sequences are MNHNY and SVGAGI (reference sequence). V dropped 6 bases and J dropped 4; count of bases not matched to a gene: 7. This CDR3 comprises 15 residues.